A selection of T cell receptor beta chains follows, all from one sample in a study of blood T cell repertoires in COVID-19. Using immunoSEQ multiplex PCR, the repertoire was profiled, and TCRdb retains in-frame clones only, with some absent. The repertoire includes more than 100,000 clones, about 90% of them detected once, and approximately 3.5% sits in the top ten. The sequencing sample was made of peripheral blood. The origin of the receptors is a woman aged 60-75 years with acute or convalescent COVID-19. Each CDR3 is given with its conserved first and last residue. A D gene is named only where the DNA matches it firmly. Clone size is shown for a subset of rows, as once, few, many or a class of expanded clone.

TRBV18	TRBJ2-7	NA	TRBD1	TGTGCCAGCTCACCGACAGGGTACGAGCAGTACTTC	CASSPTGYEQYF
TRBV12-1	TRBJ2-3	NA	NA	TGTGCCAGCAGCTTTTCCTTCCTAGCGGGAGTCTCAGATACGCAGTATTTT	CASSFSFLAGVSDTQYF
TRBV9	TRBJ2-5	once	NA	TGTGCCAGCAGCGTCACCAGTTACCAAGAGACCCAGTACTTC	CASSVTSYQETQYF
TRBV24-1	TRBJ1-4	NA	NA	TGTGCCACCAGTAGGGGGGGCGGAACGAATGAAAAACTGTTTTTT	CATSRGGGTNEKLFF
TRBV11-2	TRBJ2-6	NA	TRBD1	TGTGCCAGCAGCTTAGTCAGACAGGGTTTTGGCTCTGGGGCCAACGTCCTGACTTTC	CASSLVRQGFGSGANVLTF
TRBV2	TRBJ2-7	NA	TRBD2	TGTGCCAGCACGGTCAGGACTAGCGGGATTTACGAGCAGTACTTC	CASTVRTSGIYEQYF
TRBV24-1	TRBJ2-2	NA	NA	TGTGCCACCTCTTGGCACCTCACCGGGGAGCTGTTTTTT	CATSWHLTGELFF
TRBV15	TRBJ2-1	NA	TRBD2	TGTGCCACCAGCATCGCTAGCGGGAGGAATGAGCAGTTCTTC	CATSIASGRNEQFF
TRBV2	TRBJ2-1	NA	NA	TGTGCCAGCAGTGCCTTGAATGAGCAGTTCTTC	CASSALNEQFF
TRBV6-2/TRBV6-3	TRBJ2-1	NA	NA	TGTGCCAGCACCCCCGGGGCTAGCGCGACCCAGTTCTTC	CASTPGASATQFF
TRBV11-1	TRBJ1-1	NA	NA	TGTGCCAGCAGCTCACAGGGATATGCTGAAGCTTTCTTT	CASSSQGYAEAFF
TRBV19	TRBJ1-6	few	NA	TGTGCCAGTAGTTCTCTCCCTCCAAGACTTAATAATTCACCCCTCCACTTT	CASSSLPPRLNNSPLHF
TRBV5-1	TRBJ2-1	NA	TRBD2	TGCGCCAGCAGCTTGGGGGTAGCGGGAGTAGGTGAGCAGTTCTTC	CASSLGVAGVGEQFF
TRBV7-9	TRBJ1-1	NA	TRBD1	TGTGCCAGCAGCTTCGACAGGGTGGTCCATGAAGCTTTCTTT	CASSFDRVVHEAFF
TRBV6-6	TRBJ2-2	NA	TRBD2	TGTGCCAGCAGGCGATCGCCGGGACTAGCTAACACCGGGGAGCTGTTTTTT	CASRRSPGLANTGELFF
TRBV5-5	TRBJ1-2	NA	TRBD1	TGTGCCAGCAGCCAGGGACAGGGGGCCTATGGCTACACCTTC	CASSQGQGAYGYTF
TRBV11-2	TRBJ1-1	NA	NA	TGTGCCAGCAGCTTAGGGAGGGGGGGGAACACTGAAGCTTTCTTT	CASSLGRGGNTEAFF
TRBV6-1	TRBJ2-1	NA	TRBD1	TGTGCCAGCAGTGACCGGGACAGGCTATACAATGAGCAGTTCTTC	CASSDRDRLYNEQFF
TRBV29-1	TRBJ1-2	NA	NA	TGCAGCGTTTACGACTCAACTTATGGCTACACCTTC	CSVYDSTYGYTF
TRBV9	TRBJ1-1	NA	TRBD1	TGTGCCAGCAGCGAGGGGACAGGTCTGAACACTGAAGCTTTCTTT	CASSEGTGLNTEAFF
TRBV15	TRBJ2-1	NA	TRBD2	TGTGCCACCAGCAGACCGACTAGCGGGGTGTATGAGCAGTTCTTC	CATSRPTSGVYEQFF
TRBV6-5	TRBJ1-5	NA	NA	TGTGCCAGCAGTTATCGGGGCAATCAGCCCCAGCATTTT	CASSYRGNQPQHF
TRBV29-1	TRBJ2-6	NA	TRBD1	TGCAGCGTCGGACAGGGGGCGCATGGGGCCAACGTCCTGACTTTC	CSVGQGAHGANVLTF
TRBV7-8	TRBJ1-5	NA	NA	TGTGCCAGCAGCTTAGAAGCGCAGGGTCGTCAGCCCCAGCATTTT	CASSLEAQGRQPQHF
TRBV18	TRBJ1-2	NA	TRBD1	TGTGCCAGCTCACCACCTAACCAGGACAGGGCGTTAAATGGCTACACCTTC	CASSPPNQDRALNGYTF
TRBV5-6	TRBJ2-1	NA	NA	TGTGCCAGCAGCTACCCCGAGAATGAGCAGTTCTTC	CASSYPENEQFF
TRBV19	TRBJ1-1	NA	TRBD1	TGTGCCAGTAGTATACTGGGACAGGGGACTGAAGCTTTCTTT	CASSILGQGTEAFF
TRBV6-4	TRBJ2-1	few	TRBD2	TGTGCCAGCAGTGAAATGGGACTAGGCTACAATGAGCAGTTCTTC	CASSEMGLGYNEQFF
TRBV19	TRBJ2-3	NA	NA	TGTGCCAGTAGACCTACTAGCACAGATACGCAGTATTTT	CASRPTSTDTQYF
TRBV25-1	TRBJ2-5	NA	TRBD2	TGTGCCAGCAGTGCACCGGGACTAATACGGGAGACCCAGTACTTC	CASSAPGLIRETQYF
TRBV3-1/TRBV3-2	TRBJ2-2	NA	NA	TGTGCCAGCAGCTATCTCGGGGGCACCGGGGAGCTGTTTTTT	CASSYLGGTGELFF
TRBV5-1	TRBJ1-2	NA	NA	TGCGCCAGCTACGCAGGGGCGGGAGAGAGAGGCTACACCTTC	CASYAGAGERGYTF
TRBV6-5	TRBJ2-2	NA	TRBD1	TGTGCCAGCAGGGTACCGACAGGGAGCACCGGGGAGCTGTTTTTT	CASRVPTGSTGELFF
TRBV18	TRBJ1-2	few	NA	TGTGCCAGCTCACCCCGGGACATAGATGGCTACACCTTC	CASSPRDIDGYTF
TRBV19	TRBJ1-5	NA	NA	TGTGCCAGTAGTTCTCAGTGGGGGGATCAGCCCCAGCATTTT	CASSSQWGDQPQHF
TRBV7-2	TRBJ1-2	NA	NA	TGTGCCAGCAGCGCGGGGTTGAAAAGTAACAATGGCTACACCTTC	CASSAGLKSNNGYTF
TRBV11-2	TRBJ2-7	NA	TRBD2	TGTGCCAGCAGCTTAGAGACTAGCGCCTACGAGCAGTACTTC	CASSLETSAYEQYF
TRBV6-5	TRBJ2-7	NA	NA	TGTGCCAGCAGGAAAGACAGGATCTCCTACGAGCAGTACTTC	CASRKDRISYEQYF
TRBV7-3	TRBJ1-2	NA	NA	TGTGCCAGCAGCCCCTTAGGGGAGGGGGGCTACACCTTC	CASSPLGEGGYTF
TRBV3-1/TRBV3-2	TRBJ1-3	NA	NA	TGTGCCAGCAGCCAAAGGTCGGGGATTGGAAACACCATATATTTT	CASSQRSGIGNTIYF
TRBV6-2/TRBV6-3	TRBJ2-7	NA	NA	TGTGCCAGCAGTTACGCCATGCATGGAGGCGAGCAGTACTTC	CASSYAMHGGEQYF
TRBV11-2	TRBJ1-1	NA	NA	TGTGCCAGCAGCGTGAACCCAGACATGAACACTGAAGCTTTCTTT	CASSVNPDMNTEAFF
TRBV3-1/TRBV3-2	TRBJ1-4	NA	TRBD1	TGTGCCAGCAGCCAAGATTCGACAGGGGTTCGTGAAAAACTGTTTTTT	CASSQDSTGVREKLFF
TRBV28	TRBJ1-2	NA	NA	TGTGCCAGCAGTTTAGTGGGGGCGAGACGCCATGGCTACACCTTC	CASSLVGARRHGYTF
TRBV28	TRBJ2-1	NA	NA	TGTGCCAGCAGTTTAAGGACTCCCGAGGAGCAGTTCTTC	CASSLRTPEEQFF
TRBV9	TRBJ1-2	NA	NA	TGTGCCAGCACCTTAGACTCCGGGACATCCTATGGCTACACCTTC	CASTLDSGTSYGYTF
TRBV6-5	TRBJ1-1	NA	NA	TGTGCCAGCAGACGCGGGAGGGACACTGAAGCTTTCTTT	CASRRGRDTEAFF
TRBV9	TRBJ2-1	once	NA	TGTGCCAGCAGCCCCCGGGCAGGGCCCAATGAGCAGTTCTTC	CASSPRAGPNEQFF
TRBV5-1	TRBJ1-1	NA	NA	TGCGCCAGCAGCTTGGGCGAGGTGAACACTGAAGCTTTCTTT	CASSLGEVNTEAFF
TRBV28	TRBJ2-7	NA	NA	TGTGCCAGCAGTTTGCCACGGACTCAAGACGAGCAGTACTTC	CASSLPRTQDEQYF
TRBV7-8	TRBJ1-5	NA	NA	TGTGCCAGCAGCTTAGCCGGAGTCGTCCAGCCCCAGCATTTT	CASSLAGVVQPQHF
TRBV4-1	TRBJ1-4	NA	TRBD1	TGCGCCAGCAGTTCCGGACAGGCCGGGGGTGAAAAACTGTTTTTT	CASSSGQAGGEKLFF
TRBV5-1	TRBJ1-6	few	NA	TGCGCCAGCAGCTTGGCCCCGAATTCACCCCTCCACTTT	CASSLAPNSPLHF
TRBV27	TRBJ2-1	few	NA	TGTGCCAGCAGAGAAAGGGGGACCTACAATGAGCAGTTCTTC	CASRERGTYNEQFF
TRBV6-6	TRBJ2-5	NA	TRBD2	TGTGCCAGCAGTTGGGGGAGGGGCCAGTACTTC	CASSWGRGQYF